The 20 T cell receptor delta chains below come from one sample, sequenced in a study of gammadelta T cells in human blood. TCRdb re-identified clones in the RT-PCR reads via CATT. The data contain approximately 800 delta-chain clones, about three fifths of them singletons. The sample taken for sequencing was Vgamma9Vdelta2 gamma-delta T cells from adult blood. Receptors originate from a human donor.

On this clone: A far more abundant clone sits one base away, making this likely a read error. The rearrangement joins TRDV2 to TRDJ4; D is unresolved. The V end lost 0 bases, the J end lost 1 base, and 20 bases lay between the germline ends. This CDR3 region has 17 residues. The germline gives CDR1 GEAIGNYY, CDR2 EKD. CDR3 nucleotides: TGTGCCTGTGACACCGTCGGACACAATACATTGCGCAGACCCCTGATCTTT. This encodes CACDTVGHNTLRRPLIF.

This clone was seen only once. A far more abundant clone sits one base away, making this likely a read error. This rearrangement joins TRDV2 to TRDJ1; D remains unclear. Germline CDR1 reads GEAIGNYY; CDR2 reads EKD. V lost 3 bases, J lost 10 bases, and 29 bases lay in between. The CDR3 runs 17 residues. CDR3 residues: CACDLIVRGPLDPGLIF. The CDR3 region has the DNA TGTGCCTGTGACCTTATCGTCCGGGGCCCCCTAGACCCAGGACTCATCTTT.

Remarks on this clone: With only one base between it and a far larger clone, this is likely a read error. This sample includes further DNA sequences coding for the same CDR3. The chain links TRDV2 to TRDJ1; 8 nucleotides align to TRDD3. Germline V gene sequence: CDR1 GEAIGNYY, CDR2 EKD. The CDR3 consists of 17 residues. In nucleotides, the CDR3 is TGTGCCTGTGACCCCACTGGACTGGGGGCGAGAGCCGATAAGCTCATCTTT. Protein product: CACDPTGLGARADKLIF.

This clone was observed a handful of times. This likely reflects a read error, since a far larger clone is one base away. This rearrangement joins TRDV2 to TRDJ2; 8 bases align to TRDD3. V was clipped by 2 bases and J by 0 bases; unmatched bases: 13. Germline CDR1 is GEAIGNYY and CDR2 is EKD. This CDR3 region has 19 residues. This CDR3 is CACDIGGWGTRALTAQLFF. CDR3 DNA: TGTGCCTGTGACATCGGGGGCTGGGGGACCCGAGCTTTGACAGCACAACTCTTCTTT.

As regards this clone: A far larger clone differs by one base, so this is likely a read error. J is TRDJ1 and V is TRDV2, with 10 bases that match TRDD3. The germline V gene has CDR1 GEAIGNYY and CDR2 EKD. J lost 3 bases, V lost 3 bases, and 12 bases had no gene match. The CDR3 contains 17 residues. CDR3 loop: CACDLLRGDTQADKLIF. The DNA of the CDR3 is TGTGCCTGTGACCTCTTACGGGGGGATACGCAGGCCGATAAACTCATCTTT.

Regarding this clone: This likely reflects a read error, since a far larger clone is one base away. The chain employs TRDV2 and TRDJ1, with TRDD3 matching over 9 bases. J lost 2 bases, V lost 0 bases, and 15 bases had no gene match. This CDR3 spans 19 amino acids. Germline lookup yields CDR1 GEAIGNYY and CDR2 EKD. The CDR3 region is CACDTLGPGDTLGTDKLIF. The CDR3 DNA reads as TGTGCCTGTGACACCCTTGGACCGGGGGATACCCTGGGAACCGATAAACTCATCTTT.

The V and J genes are TRDV2 and TRDJ1; 12 bases are shared with TRDD3. CDR1 and CDR2 from the germline V gene are GEAIGNYY and EKD. J lost 9 bases, V lost 1 base, and 11 bases had no gene match. This CDR3 is built from 16 residues. The CDR3 DNA reads TGTGCCTGTGACACTTTTAGTACTGGGGGATACTACGAACTCATCTTT. Translating it yields CACDTFSTGGYYELIF.

By share of the sample, this clone is large (0.1 to 1%). The V gene is TRDV2, the J gene TRDJ1; 7 positions match TRDD3. The germline V gene has CDR1 GEAIGNYY and CDR2 EKD. This CDR3 is built from 17 residues. Trimming removed 0 bases from V and 6 bases from J; junction bases left unmatched: 15. The CDR3 region is CACDTLTSPDGGNKLIF. The CDR3, as DNA: TGTGCCTGTGACACCTTAACTTCCCCCGATGGGGGAAATAAACTCATCTTT.

In regard to this clone: This likely came from a read error, as a far larger clone is one base away. This chain connects TRDV2 to TRDJ1, with 11 bases lining up with TRDD3. Germline V gene data show CDR1 as GEAIGNYY and CDR2 as EKD. The CDR3 totals 21 residues. The CDR3 sequence is CACNTVKHPTGGYPVDGKLIF. CDR3 nucleotide sequence: TGTGCCTGTAACACCGTGAAGCATCCTACTGGGGGATATCCGGTCGATGGTAAACTCATCTTT.

On this clone itself: This likely stems from a read error, as it lies one base from a far larger clone. Distinct nucleotide sequences in the sample also encode this CDR3. The gene calls are TRDV2 and TRDJ1; D perhaps matches TRDD3 (5 bases). Per germline, CDR1 GEAIGNYY and CDR2 EKD. The CDR3 has 16 residues. V lost 3 bases and J lost 0, with 16 bases in between. CDR3 residues: CACDPLGDPYTDKLIF. The CDR3 bases are TGTGCCTGTGACCCCCTAGGGGACCCGTACACCGATAAACTCATCTTT.

By frequency in the sample, this clone is large (0.1 to 1%). Distinct nucleotide sequences in the sample also encode this CDR3. The gene calls are TRDV2 and TRDJ1, with TRDD3 matching over 7 bases. V was pared by 3 bases and J by 0 bases, with 9 bases of the junction left unmatched. This CDR3 has 16 residues. CDR1 and CDR2 from the germline V gene are GEAIGNYY and EKD. The CDR3 loop is CACDSMGDLYTDKLIF. The CDR3 nucleotides are TGTGCCTGTGACTCGATGGGGGACCTCTACACCGATAAACTCATCTTT.

As to this clone: A read error is the likely source, as a far larger clone sits one nucleotide away. V usage is TRDV2 and J usage is TRDJ1, with a weak D call TRDD3 (6 bases). The germline CDR1 and CDR2 sequences are GEAIGNYY and EKD. The CDR3 has 17 residues. CDR3 coding DNA: TGTGCCCGTGACACCGTCACTGGGTTAGGGTACACCGATAAACTCATCTTT. It specifies CARDTVTGLGYTDKLIF.

Notes on this clone: The sample holds other DNA sequences that translate to the same CDR3. This rearrangement joins TRDV2 to TRDJ1; 13 bases line up with TRDD3. V lost 3 bases, J lost 7 bases, and 10 bases stayed unmatched. The CDR3 consists of 16 residues. CDR1 is GEAIGNYY, CDR2 EKD, per germline. The CDR3 nucleotides read TGTGCCTGTGACGCTGTACTGGGGGATACGCGAGGTAAACTCATCTTT. Translation gives CACDAVLGDTRGKLIF.

Worth noting for this clone: The amino acid sequence in TCRdb belongs to a much larger clone and departs from this DNA's translation at residue 2, likely a sequencing read error; the sequence shown is translated from the DNA. The rearrangement joins TRDV2 to TRDJ1; no clear D. CDR1 is GEAIGNYY and CDR2 is EKD in the germline V gene. The CDR3 spans 15 residues. CDR3: CSCDPVGRKTDKLIF. In nucleotides, the CDR3 is TGTTCCTGTGACCCTGTTGGTCGAAAGACCGATAAACTCATCTTT.

This clone was observed a single time. A far larger clone is off by one base, so a read error is likely. V usage is TRDV2 and J usage is TRDJ3, with D perhaps TRDD3 (6 bases). CDR3 size: 17 residues. Germline CDR1 and CDR2: GEAIGNYY and EKD. CDR3 protein: CACDTVGYNGDARQMFF. Written as DNA, the CDR3 is TGTGCCTGTGACACCGTCGGATACAACGGGGACGCCCGACAGATGTTTTTC.

In regard to this clone: A far larger clone is one base from this, pointing to a likely read error. The chain joins TRDV2 to TRDJ2; 8 bases agree with TRDD3. Germline V gives CDR1 GEAIGNYY, CDR2 EKD. CDR3 length: 19 residues. The CDR3: CAYDTGGWGTRALTAQLFF. CDR3 coding DNA: TGTGCCTATGACACCGGGGGCTGGGGGACCCGAGCTTTGACAGCACAACTCTTCTTT.

Notes on this clone: One base separates it from a far larger clone, so it is likely a read error. The sample contains more than one DNA sequence encoding this CDR3. This sequence joins TRDV2 and TRDJ1, with 8 bases lining up with TRDD3. CDR1 GEAIGNYY and CDR2 EKD come from the germline V gene. The CDR3 is 16 amino acids. With 3 bases clipped from V and 1 base from J, the junction kept 9 bases outside the gene matches. The CDR3 coding sequence is TGTGCCTGTGACCGGCTGGGGATACCGATCACCGATAAACTCATCTTT. Amino acid sequence: CACDRLGIPITDKLIF.

In the case of this clone: This DNA's translation and the protein TCRdb lists, from a much larger clone, do not match at residue 4, likely due to a read error; the protein shown is translated from the DNA. V is TRDV2 and J is TRDJ1; 7 positions match TRDD3. J was trimmed by 4 bases and V by 4 bases; bases with no gene match: 14. The CDR3 contains 16 residues. In germline, CDR1 is GEAIGNYY, CDR2 EKD. Here the CDR3 DNA reads TGTGCCTGTGAAACCGACGGGGATAGGGCGGGCGATAAACTCATCTTT. This encodes CACETDGDRAGDKLIF.

Notes on this clone: It differs at one base from a far larger clone, so likely a read error. J is TRDJ1 and V is TRDV2, with 9 positions matching TRDD3. The CDR3 extends over 17 amino acids. Germline values: CDR1 GEAIGNYY, CDR2 EKD. CDR3 sequence reads: CACDTLVTGGDTYKLIF. The CDR3 nucleotides read TGTGCCTGTGACACCCTAGTTACTGGGGGAGACACCTATAAACTCATCTTT.

With respect to this clone: Only one base separates this from a far larger clonotype, so it likely reflects a read error. This rearrangement joins TRDV2 to TRDJ1; D may be TRDD3 (5 bases). Germline CDR1 and CDR2: GEAIGNYY and EKD. There are 21 residues in the CDR3. The V end was cut by 0 bases, the J end by 0 bases, with 28 bases between. This CDR3 reads CACDTLIHTWGSPSYTDKLIF. CDR3 nucleotide sequence: TGTGCCTGTGACACCTTAATCCATACTTGGGGCTCACCATCGTACACCGATAAACTCATCTTT.